This passage covers 7 T cell receptor beta chains from one sample sequenced in a study of spatial heterogeneity in lung cancer. MiXCR, run by TCRdb on the 5' RACE reads, gives a single entry per CDR3 protein. The data show 35,000 to 55,000 distinct CDR3 sequences, around 21% seen once. Time point indicated: blood at routine non-recurrence follow-up after resection. The sequences come from PBMCs, collected at follow-up. The receptors derive from a female donor with early-stage non-small cell lung cancer.

Only a few counts were recorded for this clonotype. V is TRBV13 and J is TRBJ2-5; 12 nucleotides agree with TRBD2. The CDR3 totals 15 residues. V gave up 3 bases and J gave up 4 bases; unmatched junction bases: 3. Per the germline V gene, CDR1 is PRHDT and CDR2 is FYEKMQ (reference sequence). CDR3 loop: CASSFKLAGGETQYF. The CDR3 region has the DNA TGTGCCAGCAGCTTTAAACTAGCGGGAGGAGAGACCCAGTACTTC.

Concerning this clonotype: A much more abundant neighbour one base away suggests this may be a read error. V is TRBV11-2 and J is TRBJ2-3; maybe TRBD2 (5 bases). Germline V gene data show CDR1 as SGHAT and CDR2 as FQNNGV. The CDR3 runs to 15 residues. Trimming shortened V by 1 base and J by 0 bases, and 8 bases separated the two germline ends. CDR3 sequence reads: CASSLVDYSTDTQYF. The CDR3 coding sequence is TGTGCCAGCAGCTTAGTTGACTACAGCACAGATACGCAGTATTTT.

The chain links TRBV5-1 to TRBJ2-5; D unclear. CDR3 length: 13 amino acids. Germline-derived CDR1 and CDR2 are SGHRS and YFSETQ. V lost 2 bases and J 2 bases, leaving 7 bases between the germline ends. CDR3 nucleotide sequence: TGCGCCAGCAGCTTTTTGACTCAAGAGACCCAGTACTTC. As protein: CASSFLTQETQYF.

A few counts support this clonotype. The chain recombines TRBV3-1 with TRBJ2-7, with D perhaps TRBD1 (5 bases). Between the trimmed V and J ends, which lost 1 base and 4 bases, there was a span of 11 bases. The CDR3 contains 14 residues. CDR1 LGHDT and CDR2 YNNKEL come from the germline V gene (reference sequence). CDR3 sequence (DNA): TGTGCCAGCAGCCAAGGTCGTAAGGGGTACGAGCAGTACTTC. Translated: CASSQGRKGYEQYF.

The chain is built from TRBV14 and TRBJ1-2; 8 positions agree with TRBD1. V lost 3 bases, J lost 2 bases, and 5 bases stayed unmatched. The CDR3 is made up of 15 amino acids. CDR1 and CDR2 (germline): SGHDN, FVKESK. The CDR3 loop is CASSHIGDRNYGYTF. CDR3 nucleotides: TGTGCCAGCAGCCACATAGGGGACAGGAACTATGGCTACACCTTC.

This clonotype was counted between two and nine times. The chain couples TRBV18 to TRBJ2-5; D ambiguous. CDR1 and CDR2 (germline): KGHSH, LQKENI. V lost 0 bases to trimming and J lost 5 bases, with 7 bases between them. This CDR3 is built from 13 residues. CDR3 sequence reads: CASSPPASETQYF. CDR3 DNA: TGTGCCAGCTCACCACCTGCTTCGGAGACCCAGTACTTC.

This clonotype was detected a few times. The chain combines TRBV29-1 with TRBJ2-1; D ambiguous. Per the germline V gene, CDR1 is SQVTM and CDR2 is ANQGSEA. Trimming stripped 4 bases from V and 2 bases from J, with 9 bases between. The CDR3 is made up of 13 amino acids. In DNA, the CDR3 is TGCAGCGTTGTACCGTCGGCCTACAATGAGCAGTTCTTC. Its protein product is CSVVPSAYNEQFF.